A selection of T cell receptor beta chains follows, all from one sample in a study of tumor T cells in aggressive B-cell lymphoma. TCRdb keeps only in-frame clones here, not all; method: immunoSEQ multiplex PCR. Of fewer than 4,500 clones in the sample, 91% are singletons; the top ten hold around 2.5%. Sequencing was performed on tumor tissue. The receptors were gathered from an adult with diffuse large B cell lymphoma. The CDR3 runs from the conserved cysteine through the conserved F or W. A D gene is named only where the DNA matches it firmly. Size tells how often a clone was seen (once, few, many) or the class of an expanded clone, and some rows leave it out.

J | D | size | V | DNA | CDR3
TRBJ1-5 | . | . | TRBV4-3 | TGCGCCAGCAGCCATCGTTGGGCGGAGGATCAGCCCCAGCATTTT | CASSHRWAEDQPQHF
TRBJ1-1 | TRBD1 | few | TRBV18 | TGTGCCAGCTCACCGCCGGGACAGGGGGCGCGATCCACTGAAGCTTTCTTT | CASSPPGQGARSTEAFF
TRBJ2-1 | . | once | TRBV25-1 | TGTGCCAGCAGTGAATTTGGGGCGACGAACAATGAGCAGTTCTTC | CASSEFGATNNEQFF
TRBJ1-1 | . | . | TRBV7-2 | TGTGCCAGCAGCTTAGATGGGCCTGCTTTCTTT | CASSLDGPAFF
TRBJ2-4 | . | . | TRBV5-8 | TGTGCCAGCAGCTTATCTGGACAGATCAACATTCAGTACTTC | CASSLSGQINIQYF
TRBJ2-5 | TRBD1 | . | TRBV6-6 | TGTGCCAGCAGTTACGACAGGGGCCCGGGGGAGACCCAGTACTTC | CASSYDRGPGETQYF
TRBJ2-3 | TRBD2 | once | TRBV6-4 | TGTGCCAGCAGTGAAGTAGCGGGAGCGGTTACGCAGTATTTT | CASSEVAGAVTQYF
TRBJ2-2 | . | . | TRBV19 | TGTGCCAGTAGTATAGCCAGGGTGCACACCGGGGAGCTGTTTTTT | CASSIARVHTGELFF
TRBJ2-7 | . | . | TRBV5-4 | TGTGCCAGCAGCTTCCTAGCGTTGGACGAGCAGTACTTC | CASSFLALDEQYF
TRBJ1-5 | . | . | TRBV4-2 | TGTGCCAGCAGCCAAGATCGGCAGGCGTACCACCAGCCCCAGCATTTT | CASSQDRQAYHQPQHF